This T cell receptor (beta chain) is drawn from a study of blood T cell repertoires in COVID-19. Study context: COVID-19 samples collected from the United States, Italy and Spain covered acute and convalescent phases.

This CDR3 has 14 amino acids. Trimming shortened V by 0 bases and J by 7 bases, and 13 bases separated the two germline ends. Germline V gene data show CDR1 as SGHRS and CDR2 as YFSETQ. In the study's own analysis: Using reference gene primer amplification, nucleated cell counts were estimated. The table came from immunoSEQ multiplex PCR; TCRdb's copy has only in-frame clones and leaves some out. From that table come the V and J calls and clone size; the DNA was used to work out D and trimming. Among approximately 45,000 clones listed, 80% to 90% were seen once. The sequenced sample was peripheral blood. This chain connects TRBV5-1 to TRBJ1-2, with TRBD1 as a possible D gene (5 bases). The clonotype was recovered from a woman in her thirties or forties with acute or convalescent COVID-19. CDR3 bases: TGCGCCAGCAGCTTGGAGGAGGGGTTCGGTGGCTACACCTTC. It codes for CASSLEEGFGGYTF.